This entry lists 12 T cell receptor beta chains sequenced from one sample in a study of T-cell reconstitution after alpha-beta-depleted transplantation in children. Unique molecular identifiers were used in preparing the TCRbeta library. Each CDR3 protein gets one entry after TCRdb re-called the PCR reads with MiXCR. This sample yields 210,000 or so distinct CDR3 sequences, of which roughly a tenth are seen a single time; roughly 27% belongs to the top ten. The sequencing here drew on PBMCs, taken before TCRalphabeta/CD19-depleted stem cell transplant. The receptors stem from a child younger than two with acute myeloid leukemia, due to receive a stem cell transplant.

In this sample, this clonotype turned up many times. CDR3 nucleotide sequence: TGTGCCAGCAGTGCGCGCAGGGGGAGGGTCACAGATACGCAGTATTTT. Its translation: CASSARRGRVTDTQYF. The chain joins TRBV6-1 to TRBJ2-3; D tentatively fits TRBD1 or TRBD2 (7 bases each). V was shortened by 4 bases and J by 2 bases, with 16 bases between the two germline ends. The CDR3 extends over 16 amino acids. Germline V gene sequence: CDR1 MNHNS, CDR2 SASEGT.

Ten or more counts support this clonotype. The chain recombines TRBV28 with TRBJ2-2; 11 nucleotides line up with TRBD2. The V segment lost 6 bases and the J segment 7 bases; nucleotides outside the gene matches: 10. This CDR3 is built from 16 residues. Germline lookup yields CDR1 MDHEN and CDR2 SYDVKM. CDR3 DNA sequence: TGTGCCAGCAGCCCCTATACTAGCGGGAGAGTCGGGGAGCTGTTTTTT. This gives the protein CASSPYTSGRVGELFF.

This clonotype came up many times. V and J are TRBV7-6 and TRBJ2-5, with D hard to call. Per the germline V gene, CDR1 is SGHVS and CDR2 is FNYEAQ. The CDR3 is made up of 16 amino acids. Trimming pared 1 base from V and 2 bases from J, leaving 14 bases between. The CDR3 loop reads CASSLGAGTKQETQYF. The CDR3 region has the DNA TGTGCCAGCAGCTTAGGGGCTGGTACTAAACAAGAGACCCAGTACTTC.

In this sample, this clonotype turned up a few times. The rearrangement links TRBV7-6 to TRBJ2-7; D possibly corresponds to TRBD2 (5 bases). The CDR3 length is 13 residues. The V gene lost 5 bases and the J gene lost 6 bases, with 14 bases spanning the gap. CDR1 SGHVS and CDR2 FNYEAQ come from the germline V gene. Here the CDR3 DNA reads TGTGCCAGCAGCGGAGAGGGCGAAACCGAGCAGTACTTC. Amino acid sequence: CASSGEGETEQYF.

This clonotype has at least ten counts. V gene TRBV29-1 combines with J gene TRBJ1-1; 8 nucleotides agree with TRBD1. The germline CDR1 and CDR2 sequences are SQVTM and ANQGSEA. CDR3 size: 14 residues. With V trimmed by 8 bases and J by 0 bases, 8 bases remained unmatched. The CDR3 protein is CSQRQGTLNTEAFF. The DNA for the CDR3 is TGCAGCCAAAGACAGGGGACCTTGAACACTGAAGCTTTCTTT.

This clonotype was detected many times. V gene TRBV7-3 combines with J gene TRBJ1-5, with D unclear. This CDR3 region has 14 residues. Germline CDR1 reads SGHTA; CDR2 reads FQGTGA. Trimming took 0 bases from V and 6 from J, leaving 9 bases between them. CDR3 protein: CASSLTQGTQPQHF. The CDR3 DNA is TGTGCCAGCAGCTTAACGCAAGGTACTCAGCCCCAGCATTTT.

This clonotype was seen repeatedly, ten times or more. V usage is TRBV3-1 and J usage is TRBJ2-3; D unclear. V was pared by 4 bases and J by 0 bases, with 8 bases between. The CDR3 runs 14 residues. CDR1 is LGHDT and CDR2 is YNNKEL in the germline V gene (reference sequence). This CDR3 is CASSPSMSTDTQYF. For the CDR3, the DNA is TGTGCCAGCAGCCCCTCAATGAGCACAGATACGCAGTATTTT.

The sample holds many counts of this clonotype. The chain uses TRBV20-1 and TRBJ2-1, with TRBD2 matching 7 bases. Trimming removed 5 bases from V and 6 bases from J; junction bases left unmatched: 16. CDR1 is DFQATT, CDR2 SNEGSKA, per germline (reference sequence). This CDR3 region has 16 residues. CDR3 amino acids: CSAASLGREFINEQFF. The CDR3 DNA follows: TGCAGTGCTGCCTCCTTGGGGCGGGAGTTCATCAATGAGCAGTTCTTC.

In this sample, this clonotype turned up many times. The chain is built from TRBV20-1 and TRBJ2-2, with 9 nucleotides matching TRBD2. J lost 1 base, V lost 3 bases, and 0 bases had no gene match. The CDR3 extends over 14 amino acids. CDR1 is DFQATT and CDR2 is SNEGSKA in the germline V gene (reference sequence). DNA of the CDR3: TGCAGTGCTAGGACTAGCGGGAACACCGGGGAGCTGTTTTTT. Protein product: CSARTSGNTGELFF.

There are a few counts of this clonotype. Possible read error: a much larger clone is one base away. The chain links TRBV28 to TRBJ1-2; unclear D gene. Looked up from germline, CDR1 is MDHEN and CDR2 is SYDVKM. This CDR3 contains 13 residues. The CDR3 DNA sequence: TGTGCCAGCAGTCTCCGTCCTAACTATGGCCACACCTTC. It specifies CASSLRPNYGHTF.

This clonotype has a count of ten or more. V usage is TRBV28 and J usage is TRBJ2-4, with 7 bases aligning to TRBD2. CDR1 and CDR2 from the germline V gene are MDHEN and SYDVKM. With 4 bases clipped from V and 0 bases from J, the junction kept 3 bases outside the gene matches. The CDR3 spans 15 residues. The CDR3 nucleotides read TGTGCCAGCAGTTCGAGCGGGGAAGCCAAAAACATTCAGTACTTC. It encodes CASSSSGEAKNIQYF.

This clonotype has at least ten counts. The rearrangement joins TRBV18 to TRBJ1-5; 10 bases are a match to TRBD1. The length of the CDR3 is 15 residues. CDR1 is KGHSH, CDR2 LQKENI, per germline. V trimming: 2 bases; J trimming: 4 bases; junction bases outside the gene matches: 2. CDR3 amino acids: CASSPGTGENQPQHF. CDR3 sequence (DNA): TGTGCCAGCTCACCAGGGACAGGGGAAAATCAGCCCCAGCATTTT.